The 24 T cell receptor beta chains below were found in one sample sequenced in a study of T cell repertoires in cytomegalovirus infection. TCRdb analysed the reads with MiXCR anew, one entry per CDR3 protein. The sample includes 150,000 or so distinct CDR3 sequences, roughly 21% of them seen just once. Antigen specificity for these receptors is unknown. Sequenced here: CD8+ T cells from cultured PBMCs, sampled from culture after CMV antigen stimulation. These receptors originate from a human donor in good health (CMV status not recorded). Some clones in this sample may be carry-over from other donors' samples.

The chain uses TRBV7-2 and TRBJ1-1; D not resolved. This CDR3 comprises 15 residues. In germline, CDR1 is SGHTA, CDR2 FQGNSA. The germline V and J ends were trimmed by 10 bases and 1 base, with 19 bases remaining between them. In DNA, the CDR3 is TGTGCCACATTAGGGAAGGGTTTCAAGAACACTGAAGCTTTCTTT. It is translated as CATLGKGFKNTEAFF. The variable domain in full, completed from reference TRBV7-2 and TRBJ1-1, reads GAGVSQSPSNKVTEKGKDVELRCDPISGHTALYWYRQSLGQGLEFLIYFQGNSAPDKSGLPSDRFSAERTGGSVSTLTIQRTQQEDSAVYLCATLGKGFKNTEAFFGQGTRLTVV.

This clonotype was observed a few times. The chain employs TRBV4-3 and TRBJ2-3, with D perhaps matching TRBD1 or TRBD2 (5 bases each). The CDR3 loop spans 18 amino acids. The germline V and J ends were trimmed by 0 bases and 4 bases, with 20 bases remaining between them. Germline V CDR1 and CDR2: LGHNA, YSLEER. The CDR3, as DNA: TGCGCCAGCAGCCAAGATCTGAGGGACCAGCTTTTATCAGATACGCAGTATTTT. Its protein is CASSQDLRDQLLSDTQYF.

The chain uses TRBV12-3 or TRBV12-4 and TRBJ1-2, with TRBD1 matching over 9 bases. The J segment lost 7 bases and the V segment lost 6 bases, leaving 9 bases of the junction unmatched. This CDR3 has 14 residues. The CDR3: CASRPGQGTSGYTF. The CDR3 DNA reads TGTGCCAGCAGACCGGGACAGGGAACCTCTGGCTACACCTTC.

The chain couples TRBV6-2 or TRBV6-3 to TRBJ2-6, with D possibly TRBD1 on 5 matching bases. The V gene lost 0 bases and the J gene lost 2 bases, with 8 bases spanning the gap. Germline V gene sequence: CDR1 MNHEY, CDR2 SVGEGT. The CDR3 totals 16 residues. CDR3 nucleotide sequence: TGTGCCAGCAGTTACTCTGGCAGGGCTGGGGCCAACGTCCTGACTTTC. Protein: CASSYSGRAGANVLTF.

The CDR3 spells CASSIIGDAEAFF. For the CDR3, the DNA is TGTGCCAGTAGTATCATCGGGGACGCTGAAGCTTTCTTT. The chain joins TRBV19 to TRBJ1-1; tentatively, D is TRBD1 (5 bases). The CDR3 extends over 13 amino acids. Trimming left V 3 bases short and J 6 bases short, with 11 bases between. Looked up from germline, CDR1 is LNHDA and CDR2 is SQIVND (reference sequence).

This clonotype was detected many times. The chain has TRBV27 and TRBJ2-7, with 8 bases matching TRBD1. V lost 3 bases, J lost 2 bases, and 3 bases stayed unmatched. Germline V lookup: CDR1 MNHEY, CDR2 SMNVEV (reference sequence). The CDR3 sequence is 14 residues long. In DNA, the CDR3 is TGTGCCAGCAGTTTGGGCAGGGGGCCCTACGAGCAGTACTTC. Translating gives CASSLGRGPYEQYF.

The chain recombines TRBV27 with TRBJ2-7, with D tentatively TRBD1 (5 bases). Germline V CDR1 and CDR2: MNHEY, SMNVEV (reference sequence). CDR3 length equals 13 residues. V lost 4 bases, J lost 2 bases, and 9 bases lay in between. CDR3 region: CASSSRDPYEQYF. CDR3 nucleotides: TGTGCCAGCAGTTCCAGGGATCCCTACGAGCAGTACTTC.

The chain carries TRBV6-2 or TRBV6-3 and TRBJ1-2, with TRBD1 matching over 8 bases. Looked up from germline, CDR1 is MNHEY and CDR2 is SVGEGT. The CDR3 length is 15 residues. Trimming cost V 0 bases and J 5 bases; bases outside gene matches: 5. The CDR3 spells CASSYSAGGRYGYTF. The CDR3 DNA follows: TGTGCCAGCAGTTACTCGGCAGGGGGCAGATATGGCTACACCTTC.

With regard to this clonotype: A junction end diverges from the germline sequence, so it may reflect a read error. The rearrangement joins TRBV7-2 to TRBJ2-5; the D call may be TRBD1 or TRBD2 (6 bases each). The CDR3 covers 14 residues. The germline V gene has CDR1 SGHTA and CDR2 FQGNSA. CDR3 in DNA: TGTGCCAGCAGCTTAGTGGGGGGCCGAGAGAGCCAGTACTTC. Its translation is CASSLVGGRESQYF.

This chain links TRBV19 with TRBJ2-2, with D possibly matching TRBD1 (5 bases). This CDR3 is built from 15 residues. V lost 4 bases and J 4 bases, leaving 13 bases between the germline ends. The V gene's germline CDR1 is LNHDA and CDR2 SQIVND (reference sequence). The CDR3 nucleotides are TGTGCCAGTAGTAAAGGGGCCCCTGGCACCGGGGAGCTGTTTTTT. Amino acids: CASSKGAPGTGELFF. Variable domain in full (rest from reference TRBV19 and TRBJ2-2): DGGITQSPKYLFRKEGQNVTLSCEQNLNHDAMYWYRQDPGQGLRLIYYSQIVNDFQKGDIAEGYSVSREKKESFPLTVTSAQKNPTAFYLCASSKGAPGTGELFFGEGSRLTVL.

This clonotype has a count of ten or more. J is TRBJ2-5 and V is TRBV7-2; 15 bases fit TRBD2. The V segment lost 5 bases and the J segment 2 bases; nucleotides outside the gene matches: 9. This CDR3 is 18 amino acids long. The germline V gene has CDR1 SGHTA and CDR2 FQGNSA. The chain's CDR3 is CASSPGTSGGLGQETQYF. CDR3 in DNA: TGTGCCAGCAGCCCCGGGACTAGCGGGGGGTTGGGGCAAGAGACCCAGTACTTC.

This rearrangement joins TRBV7-6 to TRBJ1-1, with 9 bases that match TRBD1. This CDR3 has 14 amino acids. The germline CDR1 and CDR2 sequences are SGHVS and FNYEAQ. J gave up 8 bases and V 1 base, and 5 bases lay outside the gene matches. The CDR3: CASSLVRDREEAFF. The CDR3 DNA sequence: TGTGCCAGCAGCTTAGTCCGGGACAGGGAAGAAGCTTTCTTT. Combining the CDR3 with reference TRBV7-6 and TRBJ1-1 gives the whole variable domain GAGVSQSPRYKVTKRGQDVALRCDPISGHVSLYWYRQALGQGPEFLTYFNYEAQQDKSGLPNDRFSAERPEGSISTLTIQRTEQRDSAMYRCASSLVRDREEAFFGQGTRLTVV.

This chain connects TRBV7-9 to TRBJ2-5; D is unclear. CDR3 length: 14 amino acids. Germline V gives CDR1 SEHNR, CDR2 FQNEAQ (reference sequence). V lost 2 bases and J lost 1, with 8 bases in between. The CDR3 is CASSLISVQETQYF. DNA for the CDR3: TGTGCCAGCAGCTTAATTTCGGTCCAAGAGACCCAGTACTTC.

The rearrangement links TRBV7-6 to TRBJ2-7; maybe TRBD2 (7 bases). The CDR3 totals 13 residues. The germline V gene has CDR1 SGHVS and CDR2 FNYEAQ. V lost 2 bases and J 5 bases, leaving 10 bases between the germline ends. CDR3 bases: TGTGCCAGCAGCTTACAGGGGAGGGACGAGCAGTACTTC. It codes for CASSLQGRDEQYF.

The V and J genes are TRBV12-3 or TRBV12-4 and TRBJ1-1; D gene ambiguous. The CDR3 sequence is 12 residues long. Trimming cost V 6 bases and J 1 base, with 6 bases left between them. In nucleotides, the CDR3 is TGTGCCAGCAGCACAGAGAACACTGAAGCTTTCTTT. It translates to CASSTENTEAFF.

This clonotype turned up a few times. An end of the junction does not agree with germline; a read error may underlie this. The V gene is TRBV7-6, the J gene TRBJ2-3, with 7 bases lining up with TRBD1. Looked up from germline, CDR1 is SGHVS and CDR2 is FNYEAQ. This CDR3 contains 18 residues. CDR3: CASSSVSTGHARTDTQYF. For the CDR3, the DNA is TGTGCCAGCAGCTCGGTATCGACAGGGCACGCACGCACGGATACGCAGTATTTT.

CDR3 in amino acids: CASRPTSFADTQYF. As DNA, the CDR3 is TGTGCCAGCAGACCTACTAGCTTTGCAGATACGCAGTATTTT. The chain is built from TRBV6-2 or TRBV6-3 and TRBJ2-3, with D possibly TRBD2 on 6 matching bases. The CDR3 runs to 14 residues. Germline values: CDR1 MNHEY, CDR2 SVGEGT. Trimming pared 6 bases from V and 4 bases from J, leaving 14 bases between.

The V and J genes are TRBV5-1 and TRBJ1-6; possible D gene TRBD1, 5 bases. Germline V CDR1 and CDR2: SGHRS, YFSETQ. With 7 bases removed from V and 10 bases from J, the gap between germline ends came to 18 bases. The CDR3 runs 14 residues. DNA for the CDR3: TGCGCCAGCGGGGGAGGACTATACGACTCACCCCTCCACTTT. Translated, it gives CASGGGLYDSPLHF.

This rearrangement joins TRBV7-8 to TRBJ2-2; TRBD1 matches 8 bases. This CDR3 spans 15 amino acids. Unmatched junction bases numbered 7, after V lost 6 bases and J lost 4 bases. The germline gives CDR1 SGHVS, CDR2 FQNEAQ. CDR3 in amino acids: CASRLLQGGTGELFF. DNA of the CDR3: TGTGCCAGCAGATTATTACAGGGGGGCACCGGGGAGCTGTTTTTT. The variable domain in full, with the rest retrieved from reference TRBV7-8 and TRBJ2-2, is GAGVSQSPRYKVAKRGQDVALRCDPISGHVSLFWYQQALGQGPEFLTYFQNEAQLDKSGLPSDRFFAERPEGSVSTLKIQRTQQEDSAVYLCASRLLQGGTGELFFGEGSRLTVL.

This clonotype was seen a handful of times. The chain uses TRBV14 and TRBJ2-3; D remains unclear. The CDR3 has 16 residues. Trimming took 4 bases from V and 0 from J, leaving 14 bases between them. Germline CDR1 and CDR2: SGHDN and FVKESK. Written as DNA, the CDR3 is TGTGCCAGCAGCCCGCGGATGATTAGGAGCACAGATACGCAGTATTTT. It encodes CASSPRMIRSTDTQYF.

This chain joins TRBV7-2 and TRBJ2-3; 10 positions match TRBD1. Germline assignment: CDR1 SGHTA and CDR2 FQGNSA. There are 15 residues in the CDR3. Trimming took 5 bases from V and 4 from J; bases not matched to a gene: 6. The CDR3 sequence is CASSIEGQGPDTQYF. The DNA for the CDR3 is TGTGCCAGCAGCATAGAGGGACAGGGGCCAGATACGCAGTATTTT.

This clonotype turned up a few times. V usage is TRBV7-3 and J usage is TRBJ2-3, with 8 bases fitting TRBD1. This CDR3 region has 16 residues. V dropped 1 base and J dropped 3; count of bases not matched to a gene: 6. In germline, CDR1 is SGHTA, CDR2 FQGTGA. As DNA, the CDR3 is TGTGCCAGCAGCTTAAGAATGGGGGACAGGACAGATACGCAGTATTTT. It encodes CASSLRMGDRTDTQYF.

This clonotype showed up just once. The chain joins TRBV2 to TRBJ1-5; no clear D. Trimming pared 6 bases from V and 4 bases from J, leaving 19 bases between. This CDR3 has 16 residues. CDR1 and CDR2 (germline): SNHLY, FYNNEI. The CDR3 DNA sequence: TGTGCCAGCAGGACGACCCGGGAGACAAGAAATCAGCCCCAGCATTTT. Its protein product is CASRTTRETRNQPQHF.

The rearrangement links TRBV6-5 to TRBJ1-1; D call uncertain. The V and J ends lost 0 bases and 1 base respectively, with 6 bases between them. CDR3 size: 14 residues. Germline lookup yields CDR1 MNHEY and CDR2 SVGAGI. The CDR3 reads CASSYSVANTEAFF. Here the CDR3 DNA reads TGTGCCAGCAGTTACTCGGTCGCGAACACTGAAGCTTTCTTT.